This entry describes one T cell receptor beta chain. When the RNA was reverse transcribed, random hexamers were used with an input of about 0.45 to 1 ug. The authors amplified TCR beta CDR3 across 54 Vbeta and 13 Jbeta using immunoSEQ multiplex PCR. Via MiXCR, TCRdb re-called the immunoSEQ multiplex PCR reads, giving one row per CDR3 protein. The table lists roughly 200,000 distinct CDR3 sequences, 90% to 95% of them singletons. This entry belongs to a study of CD8 T cells in Susac syndrome. Trimming shortened V by 5 bases and J by 4 bases, and 11 bases separated the two germline ends. The germline V gene has CDR1 SQVTM and CDR2 ANQGSEA. This CDR3 spans 13 amino acids. TCR beta sequences were obtained from blood CD8+ and CD4+ T cells. Healthy donors matched for age and sex were used as controls. The CD8+ and CD4+ T cells were isolated magnetically using a negative isolation approach, whereas the TEMRA cells were enriched by FACS.

The source material was CD4+ T cells from PBMCs. The chain recombines TRBV29-1 with TRBJ2-2; D is perhaps TRBD1 (5 bases). This TCR came from a human donor in good health. The chain's CDR3 is CSVNQGSTGELFF. In nucleotides, the CDR3 is TGCAGCGTTAACCAGGGTAGCACCGGGGAGCTGTTTTTT.